One and the same sample provided the 8 T cell receptor beta chains below, sequenced in a study of blood T cell repertoires in COVID-19. Sequencing was performed with immunoSEQ multiplex PCR; in TCRdb, only in-frame clones are kept and a portion is missing. The table has around 100,000 clones, 88% seen once. The sequenced sample was peripheral blood. The receptors were sampled from a human donor in a cohort sampled during active COVID-19.

The chain recombines TRBV30 with TRBJ2-7, with D unclear. This CDR3 contains 14 residues. Germline CDR1 GTSNPN, CDR2 SVGIG (reference sequence). V gave up 2 bases and J gave up 4 bases, with 15 bases separating them. CDR3 nucleotides: TGTGCCTGGAGTAAAAACAGCATTCTATACGAGCAGTACTTC. As protein: CAWSKNSILYEQYF.

The chain employs TRBV28 and TRBJ1-2, with 9 bases aligning to TRBD1. The CDR3 runs 16 residues. Trimming took 6 bases from V and 4 from J; bases not matched to a gene: 12. Germline V gives CDR1 MDHEN, CDR2 SYDVKM. Here the CDR3 DNA reads TGTGCCAGCAGAGAAACAACAGGGGGCATCGTCTATGGCTACACCTTC. Its protein product is CASRETTGGIVYGYTF.

In DNA, the CDR3 is TGTGCCAGCAGCCGCGCGAACAGGGGTATTATCTATGGCTACACCTTC. Its translation is CASSRANRGIIYGYTF. The V and J genes are TRBV3-1 (or the pseudogene TRBV3-2) and TRBJ1-2; TRBD1 agrees at 7 bases. The CDR3 sequence is 16 residues long. Looked up from germline, CDR1 is LGHDT and CDR2 is YNNKEL (reference sequence). The J segment lost 4 bases and the V segment lost 4 bases, leaving 12 bases of the junction unmatched.

The gene calls are TRBV7-8 and TRBJ2-3; 11 nucleotides align to TRBD2. J gave up 5 bases and V 5 bases, and 9 bases lay outside the gene matches. The CDR3 covers 16 residues. Germline CDR1 is SGHVS and CDR2 is FQNEAQ. The CDR3 loop reads CASSLTVAGGEDTQYF. The CDR3 bases are TGTGCCAGCAGCCTAACGGTAGCGGGAGGGGAAGATACGCAGTATTTT.

V usage is TRBV21-1 and J usage is TRBJ2-7; the table's D call, TRBD2, has no DNA check behind it. TRBV21-1 is marked as a pseudogene. CDR3 size: 15 residues. The CDR3 DNA reads as TGTGCCAGCAGCAGTGGTTCTAGCGGGAGTCGCGAGCAGTACTTC. Amino acids: CASSSGSSGSREQYF.

V is TRBV28 and J is TRBJ1-5; TRBD1 matches at 7 bases. Germline values: CDR1 MDHEN, CDR2 SYDVKM. The CDR3 has 16 amino acids. V trimming: 3 bases; J trimming: 1 base; junction bases outside the gene matches: 6. CDR3 nucleotides: TGTGCCAGCAGTTTGGTGCCGGGACAGAGCAATCAGCCCCAGCATTTT. Its protein is CASSLVPGQSNQPQHF.

Note on this clone: No DNA is shown, since the ends of the CDR3 on it are uncertain; the CDR3 is the one TCRdb lists. V gene TRBV5-1 combines with J gene TRBJ1-4. Ends included, the CDR3 has 15 residues. Per the germline V gene, CDR1 is SGHRS and CDR2 is YFSETQ. CDR3 loop: CASSLVWGRRKNCFF.

The chain couples TRBV28 to TRBJ2-3; tentative D call: TRBD2 (5 bases). Germline lookup yields CDR1 MDHEN and CDR2 SYDVKM. The CDR3 contains 15 residues. V was cut by 5 bases and J by 2 bases, with 14 bases left in between. CDR3 sequence: CASSRTGILTDTQYF. The CDR3 DNA reads TGTGCCAGCAGTCGGACGGGGATACTCACAGATACGCAGTATTTT.